This passage covers 18 T cell receptor beta chains from one sample sequenced in a study of CD8 T cells in Susac syndrome. The authors reverse transcribed roughly 0.5 to 1 ug RNA with random hexamers. TCRdb used MiXCR to reprocess the immunoSEQ multiplex PCR reads, holding one entry per CDR3 protein. The table records over 95,000 distinct CDR3 sequences, approximately 91% of them present only once. The sequenced material came from CD4+ T cells from PBMCs. The receptors were gathered from a human donor in good health.

This chain links TRBV3-1 with TRBJ2-1; no reliable D call. The CDR3 spans 15 residues. Germline CDR1 and CDR2: LGHDT and YNNKEL (reference sequence). V was clipped by 4 bases and J by 3 bases, with 13 bases between them. CDR3 coding DNA: TGTGCCAGCAGCCTAAAGGGTCCGGGCTACAATGAGCAGTTCTTC. It codes for CASSLKGPGYNEQFF.

The chain has TRBV10-3 and TRBJ2-7; TRBD2 aligns across 7 bases. The CDR3 has 15 residues. J gave up 3 bases and V 6 bases, and 11 bases lay outside the gene matches. The V gene's germline CDR1 is ENHRY and CDR2 SYGVKD. This CDR3 is CAISPAPREGYEQYF. The CDR3 nucleotides are TGTGCCATCAGCCCCGCGCCCAGGGAGGGCTACGAGCAGTACTTC.

CDR3 loop: CSGGLGGAGTDTQYF. For the CDR3, the DNA is TGCAGTGGTGGACTGGGAGGGGCTGGGACAGATACGCAGTATTTT. The rearrangement joins TRBV20-1 to TRBJ2-3, with TRBD2 matching over 7 bases. Germline V gives CDR1 DFQATT, CDR2 SNEGSKA (reference sequence). There are 15 residues in the CDR3. Losses at the gene ends were 7 bases for V and 3 bases for J; bases not matched to a gene: 13.

The chain joins TRBV28 to TRBJ1-3; D is uncertain. The V end lost 5 bases, the J end lost 4 bases, and 15 bases lay between the germline ends. The CDR3 sequence is 15 residues long. The germline gives CDR1 MDHEN, CDR2 SYDVKM. DNA for the CDR3: TGTGCCAGCAGTGCCGATTGGGGTTACGGAAACACCATATATTTT. Amino acid sequence: CASSADWGYGNTIYF.

This chain joins TRBV7-2 and TRBJ2-3; 9 bases agree with TRBD1. CDR1 is SGHTA and CDR2 is FQGNSA in the germline V gene. This CDR3 has 19 amino acids. V was clipped by 2 bases and J by 3 bases; unmatched bases: 15. CDR3 sequence (DNA): TGTGCCAGCAGCTTAAAAGGGGACAGGGAAAAAAGGATTACAGATACGCAGTATTTT. It encodes CASSLKGDREKRITDTQYF.

The chain is built from TRBV19 and TRBJ1-4; D is uncertain. Germline V gene lookup returns CDR1 LNHDA and CDR2 SQIVND (reference sequence). This CDR3 has 10 amino acids. V was trimmed by 5 bases and J by 12 bases, leaving 7 bases between them. The DNA of the CDR3 is TGTGCCAGTAGTGGTGCGGAACTGTTTTTT. Translating gives CASSGAELFF.

The chain has TRBV27 and TRBJ1-5; D unresolved. This CDR3 is 13 amino acids long. CDR1 MNHEY and CDR2 SMNVEV come from the germline V gene (reference sequence). V was pared by 8 bases and J by 0 bases, with 8 bases between. CDR3 sequence reads: CASGRVSNQPQHF. In DNA form, the CDR3 reads TGTGCCAGCGGCCGCGTTAGCAATCAGCCCCAGCATTTT.

CDR3 amino acids: CASSGASGGRTDTQYF. For the CDR3, the DNA is TGTGCCAGCAGTGGTGCTAGCGGGGGCCGCACAGATACGCAGTATTTT. The chain joins TRBV2 to TRBJ2-3; TRBD2 matches 10 bases. Losses at the gene ends were 4 bases for V and 1 base for J; bases not matched to a gene: 5. Germline V gene lookup returns CDR1 SNHLY and CDR2 FYNNEI. The CDR3 spans 16 residues.

The rearrangement links TRBV20-1 to TRBJ2-7, with D possibly being TRBD1 or TRBD2 (5 bases each). V gave up 2 bases and J gave up 7 bases, with 27 bases separating them. Germline V CDR1 and CDR2: DFQATT, SNEGSKA (reference sequence). This CDR3 contains 17 residues. The CDR3 nucleotides read TGCAGTGCTAGACCCAAACCTCCGGGACCCCTGTTTATGGAGCAGTACTTC. It encodes CSARPKPPGPLFMEQYF.

The chain combines TRBV29-1 with TRBJ1-1; D unresolved. The CDR3 sequence is 13 residues long. V dropped 3 bases and J dropped 1 base, with 9 bases sitting between them. The germline gives CDR1 SQVTM, CDR2 ANQGSEA. This CDR3 reads CSVDAHQNTEAFF. The DNA of the CDR3 is TGCAGCGTTGATGCACACCAGAACACTGAAGCTTTCTTT.

This sequence joins TRBV20-1 and TRBJ1-1; no clear D gene. V lost 4 bases, J lost 1 base, and 7 bases lay in between. The CDR3 contains 12 residues. CDR1 DFQATT and CDR2 SNEGSKA come from the germline V gene (reference sequence). In DNA, the CDR3 is TGCAGTGCTAAACGGGAGAACACTGAAGCTTTCTTT. Encoded protein: CSAKRENTEAFF.

This chain links TRBV11-2 with TRBJ2-1; weak D call: TRBD2 (5 bases). Germline V gene lookup returns CDR1 SGHAT and CDR2 FQNNGV. V was trimmed by 1 base and J by 2 bases, leaving 12 bases between them. CDR3 length: 16 amino acids. CDR3 in amino acids: CASSLVEDSAYNEQFF. CDR3 in DNA: TGTGCCAGCAGCTTAGTTGAGGATAGCGCCTACAATGAGCAGTTCTTC.

This clonotype has only one observation. Compared with germline, one end of the junction differs, possibly owing to a read error. The chain joins TRBV6-2 or TRBV6-3 to TRBJ2-1, with D possibly being TRBD2 (5 bases). The V gene's germline CDR1 is MNHEY and CDR2 SVGEGT. The CDR3 sequence is 15 residues long. The CDR3 DNA reads as TGTGCCAGCACGAGCGGACGTAGCATGAGGAGCGAAATTGTCTTC. It is translated as CASTSGRSMRSEIVF.

This clonotype was recorded only once. The rearrangement joins TRBV7-2 to TRBJ2-3, with D perhaps assigned TRBD1 or TRBD2 (5 bases each). The CDR3 is 16 amino acids. Per the germline V gene, CDR1 is SGHTA and CDR2 is FQGNSA. Trimming took off 5 bases at V and 2 bases at J, with 17 bases between the two ends. This CDR3 is CASSILTRGPTDTQYF. Here the CDR3 DNA reads TGTGCCAGCAGCATTCTGACTCGGGGACCCACAGATACGCAGTATTTT.

The genes are TRBV5-1 and TRBJ2-7; no definite D call. Trimming took 4 bases from V and 2 from J, leaving 13 bases between them. The germline CDR1 and CDR2 sequences are SGHRS and YFSETQ. The CDR3 loop spans 14 amino acids. In nucleotides, the CDR3 is TGCGCCAGCAGCCGAAATGTCGAGGCCTACGAGCAGTACTTC. This sequence encodes CASSRNVEAYEQYF. Full variable domain (remainder filled in from reference TRBV5-1 and TRBJ2-7): KAGVTQTPRYLIKTRGQQVTLSCSPISGHRSVSWYQQTPGQGLQFLFEYFSETQRNKGNFPGRFSGRQFSNSRSEMNVSTLELGDSALYLCASSRNVEAYEQYFGPGTRLTVT.

This rearrangement joins TRBV3-1 to TRBJ1-1; D ambiguous. Trimming stripped 4 bases from V and 1 base from J, with 7 bases between. The CDR3 covers 13 residues. The germline CDR1 and CDR2 sequences are LGHDT and YNNKEL (reference sequence). The CDR3 here is CASSPTPNTEAFF. In DNA, the CDR3 is TGTGCCAGCAGCCCAACGCCGAACACTGAAGCTTTCTTT.

This clonotype was detected a few times. The chain recombines TRBV29-1 with TRBJ2-7, with 7 bases aligning to TRBD1. Germline V gene lookup returns CDR1 SQVTM and CDR2 ANQGSEA. The junction had 8 bases not matched to a gene; V was cut back by 6 bases and J by 9 bases. The CDR3 extends over 11 amino acids. The CDR3 protein is CSVGTARGQYF. In DNA, the CDR3 is TGCAGCGTAGGGACAGCCCGGGGGCAGTACTTC.

The chain employs TRBV9 and TRBJ2-2; D possibly corresponds to TRBD2 (5 bases). CDR3 length equals 15 residues. The germline V gene has CDR1 SGDLS and CDR2 YYNGEE. Trimming removed 2 bases at V and 5 bases at J, with 13 bases between. CDR3 in DNA: TGTGCCAGCAGCGTCGCACTGACGGGAACCGGGGAGCTGTTTTTT. Translation gives CASSVALTGTGELFF.